This is a list of T cell receptor beta chains from one sample in a study of blood T cells in healthy people across ages. TCRdb redid the calling of the 5' RACE reads with MiXCR, one entry per CDR3 protein. The sample holds some 640,000 distinct CDR3 sequences, 49% seen once. Sequencing was performed on blood. These receptors all stem from a woman aged 60-75 years in good health. CDR3s include the opening cysteine and the closing phenylalanine or tryptophan. D genes are given only for firm matches. Clone size appears in some rows only: once, few, many, or a class for an expanded clone.

clone size,J gene,V gene,D gene,CDR3 length,CDR3 protein,CDR3 DNA
-,TRBJ2-1,TRBV7-2,-,15,CASSTTPLGPNEQFF,TGTGCCAGCAGCACGACACCTCTAGGCCCCAATGAGCAGTTCTTC
many,TRBJ2-6,TRBV18,-,17,CASSSAAPSSGANVLTF,TGTGCCAGCTCATCGGCGGCACCTTCCTCTGGGGCCAACGTCCTGACTTTC
-,TRBJ2-3,TRBV6-4,-,15,CASSERGSRQDTQYF,TGTGCCAGCAGTGAACGGGGGAGTCGGCAAGATACGCAGTATTTT
-,TRBJ2-3,TRBV21-1,-,18,CASSNSRGTSPSTDTQYF,TGTGCCAGCAGCAACAGTAGAGGGACTAGTCCTAGCACAGATACGCAGTATTTT
-,TRBJ1-4,TRBV27,TRBD1,14,CASRSTGQNEKLFF,TGTGCCAGCAGGTCGACAGGGCAGAATGAAAAACTGTTTTTT
-,TRBJ1-2,TRBV20-1,-,12,CSARNPSYGYTF,TGCAGTGCTAGGAACCCATCCTATGGCTACACCTTC
-,TRBJ1-4,TRBV6-2/TRBV6-3,-,14,CASSGRPRNEKLFF,TGTGCCAGCAGTGGACGGCCGCGGAATGAAAAACTGTTTTTT
few,TRBJ2-3,TRBV14,TRBD2,14,CASSRAGAEDTQYF,TGTGCCAGCAGCCGGGCGGGAGCGGAGGATACGCAGTATTTT
few,TRBJ2-5,TRBV7-2,TRBD2,16,CASSLAPAGSGETQYF,TGTGCCAGCAGCTTAGCGCCAGCGGGATCGGGGGAGACCCAGTACTTC
-,TRBJ2-1,TRBV20-1,TRBD2,17,CSAPPRLAGEVGYEQFF,TGCAGTGCTCCCCCTCGACTAGCGGGAGAAGTGGGGTATGAGCAGTTCTTC
-,TRBJ2-1,TRBV20-1,-,11,CSARGLGKQFF,TGCAGTGCTAGAGGGCTGGGGAAGCAGTTCTTC
-,TRBJ1-2,TRBV2,-,16,CASSEALGAAHYGYTF,TGTGCCAGCAGTGAAGCGCTGGGGGCGGCACACTATGGCTACACCTTC
-,TRBJ2-1,TRBV10-3,-,12,CAISGDSDEQFF,TGTGCCATCAGTGGCGACAGCGATGAGCAGTTCTTC
-,TRBJ2-1,TRBV4-3,-,14,CASSQELSGLEQFF,TGCGCCAGCAGCCAAGAACTGAGCGGCCTGGAGCAGTTCTTC
few,TRBJ1-5,TRBV15,TRBD1,14,CATRGQGNNQPQHF,TGTGCCACCCGCGGACAGGGGAACAATCAGCCCCAGCATTTT
-,TRBJ2-1,TRBV29-1,TRBD1,12,CRGDSTYNEQFF,TGCAGGGGGGACAGCACCTACAATGAGCAGTTCTTC
few,TRBJ2-3,TRBV29-1,-,13,CSVERQLTDTQYF,TGCAGCGTTGAAAGGCAGCTCACAGATACGCAGTATTTT
-,TRBJ2-1,TRBV20-1,TRBD2,14,CSAPTSGRGGEQFF,TGCAGTGCTCCTACTAGCGGGAGAGGGGGTGAGCAGTTCTTC
many,TRBJ2-7,TRBV7-9,-,12,CASSSRDYEQYF,TGTGCCAGCAGCTCGAGAGACTACGAGCAGTACTTC
few,TRBJ2-7,TRBV20-1,-,14,CSARKQGDSYEQYF,TGCAGTGCTCGGAAGCAGGGAGACTCCTACGAGCAGTACTTC
-,TRBJ2-7,TRBV29-1,-,14,CSAGRGQLLSEQYF,TGCAGCGCTGGTAGGGGACAACTACTGAGCGAGCAGTACTTC
-,TRBJ2-3,TRBV29-1,-,13,CSVVTGYTDTQYF,TGCAGCGTTGTAACAGGGTACACAGATACGCAGTATTTT
-,TRBJ2-1,TRBV6-2/TRBV6-3,-,14,CASTGGLLYNEQFF,TGTGCCAGCACAGGGGGACTCTTATACAATGAGCAGTTCTTC
few,TRBJ2-1,TRBV4-3,TRBD2,15,CASSPGTNLGNEQFF,TGCGCCAGCAGCCCCGGGACTAACCTAGGCAATGAGCAGTTCTTC
-,TRBJ2-5,TRBV20-1,-,12,CSAGRLQETQYF,TGCAGTGCAGGGAGGCTGCAAGAGACCCAGTACTTC
few,TRBJ2-1,TRBV29-1,TRBD1,11,CSVDRGNEQFF,TGCAGCGTGGACAGGGGTAATGAGCAGTTCTTC
once,TRBJ2-3,TRBV29-1,TRBD1,14,CSVTDRASTDTQYF,TGCAGCGTCACGGACAGGGCCTCGACAGATACGCAGTATTTT
-,TRBJ2-3,TRBV24-1,-,16,CATSDQGRTGTDTQYF,TGTGCCACCAGTGACCAGGGGCGGACTGGCACAGATACGCAGTATTTT
few,TRBJ2-7,TRBV20-1,TRBD2,14,CSASSGLSSYEQYF,TGCAGTGCAAGTAGCGGGCTGAGCTCCTACGAGCAGTACTTC
few,TRBJ2-5,TRBV5-1,-,14,CASSLQPLQETQYF,TGCGCCAGCAGCTTGCAGCCGCTACAAGAGACCCAGTACTTC
-,TRBJ1-1,TRBV6-1,TRBD1,14,CASSGGQMNTEAFF,TGTGCCAGCAGTGGGGGACAGATGAACACTGAAGCTTTCTTT
-,TRBJ2-5,TRBV20-1,-,11,CSPRAGSAQYF,TGCAGCCCTCGGGCGGGATCCGCCCAGTACTTC
-,TRBJ2-1,TRBV5-1,-,15,CASSLAVALNNEQFF,TGCGCCAGCAGCTTGGCGGTGGCCCTCAACAATGAGCAGTTCTTC
many,TRBJ2-6,TRBV4-3,TRBD2,18,CASSQGLAGVPGANVLTF,TGCGCCAGCAGCCAAGGCCTAGCGGGAGTACCCGGGGCCAACGTCCTGACTTTC
few,TRBJ2-7,TRBV29-1,-,11,CSVERGHEQYF,TGCAGCGTTGAACGGGGCCACGAGCAGTACTTC
-,TRBJ2-1,TRBV7-2,-,15,CASSILVGFYNEQFF,TGTGCCAGCAGCATCCTGGTAGGGTTTTACAATGAGCAGTTCTTC
-,TRBJ1-2,TRBV27,-,15,CASSFDDRDLYGYTF,TGTGCCAGCAGTTTCGACGACAGAGACCTCTATGGCTACACCTTC
once,TRBJ2-7,TRBV4-3,TRBD1,15,CASTPARQGYNEQYF,TGCGCCAGCACCCCAGCCAGACAGGGTTACAATGAGCAGTACTTC
-,TRBJ2-5,TRBV6-1,-,15,CASRATLADEETQYF,TGTGCCAGCAGGGCCACACTAGCAGACGAAGAGACCCAGTACTTC
-,TRBJ1-4,TRBV28,TRBD1,16,CASSLAGQGRPEKLFF,TGTGCCAGCAGTTTGGCCGGACAGGGGCGCCCTGAAAAACTGTTTTTT
-,TRBJ2-3,TRBV24-1,TRBD2,11,CATNWEGTQYF,TGTGCCACCAACTGGGAGGGGACGCAGTATTTT
once,TRBJ2-1,TRBV20-1,-,13,CSASGKGVYEQFF,TGCAGTGCTAGCGGAAAGGGGGTCTACGAGCAGTTCTTC
few,TRBJ2-7,TRBV29-1,-,12,CSVKTVSYEQYF,TGCAGCGTGAAGACGGTGTCCTACGAGCAGTACTTC
-,TRBJ2-3,TRBV7-2,-,15,CTSGRRDFPGDTQYF,TGTACCAGCGGCCGACGGGACTTCCCAGGGGATACGCAGTATTTT
few,TRBJ2-5,TRBV29-1,TRBD1,15,CSVEDLGQGASEQYF,TGCAGCGTTGAAGATCTAGGACAGGGGGCGAGTGAGCAGTACTTC
-,TRBJ2-2,TRBV10-3,TRBD1,15,CAISPGQHNTGELFF,TGTGCCATCAGCCCGGGACAGCATAACACCGGGGAGCTGTTTTTT
few,TRBJ2-3,TRBV15,-,12,CATSLDSITQYF,TGTGCCACCAGCCTCGACAGTATTACGCAGTATTTT
-,TRBJ2-3,TRBV12-3/TRBV12-4,-,17,CASSLGRLGVSTDTQYF,TGTGCCAGCAGTTTAGGGCGCCTAGGGGTTAGCACAGATACGCAGTATTTT
few,TRBJ2-7,TRBV29-1,TRBD2,15,CSVEGISGKAYEQYF,TGCAGCGTTGAAGGAATTAGCGGGAAAGCCTACGAGCAGTACTTC
-,TRBJ2-7,TRBV5-1,-,15,CASSLARDTYNEQYF,TGCGCCAGCAGCTTGGCAAGAGACACCTACAATGAGCAGTACTTC
-,TRBJ2-7,TRBV20-1,TRBD2,15,CSAAPRAGVPHEQYF,TGCAGTGCCGCCCCCCGGGCGGGAGTCCCCCACGAGCAGTACTTC
-,TRBJ2-3,TRBV6-1,TRBD1,17,CASSKRSSRDSQDTQYF,TGTGCCAGCAGTAAACGAAGTTCCCGGGACAGTCAAGATACGCAGTATTTT
-,TRBJ2-1,TRBV4-2,TRBD2,17,CASSQATGTSGSNEQFF,TGTGCCAGCAGCCAAGCTACCGGGACTAGCGGGAGCAATGAGCAGTTCTTC
-,TRBJ1-5,TRBV7-2,-,16,CASSQDGANSNQPQHF,TGTGCCAGCAGCCAGGATGGGGCAAATAGCAATCAGCCCCAGCATTTT
few,TRBJ2-1,TRBV20-1,TRBD2,15,CSARRPGTSYNEQFF,TGCAGTGCTAGACGTCCCGGGACTAGTTACAATGAGCAGTTCTTC